This TCR beta chain was identified during a study of T-cell memory formation after mild COVID-19. Study-wide points: CD8+ contracting clones occupied EMRA, while CD4+ ones occupied mainly CM and EM.

MiXCR was run by TCRdb on the 5' RACE reads, yielding one entry per CDR3 protein. The sample lists 350,000 to 500,000 distinct CDR3 sequences; approximately 18% were seen once. This clonotype came up many times. Its antigen is unknown. The CDR3 length is 17 residues. Germline lookup yields CDR1 MGHRA and CDR2 YSYEKL. The trim removed 0 bases at V and 0 bases at J, leaving 6 bases unmatched. The genes are TRBV4-1 and TRBJ2-7, with 9 bases lining up with TRBD1. The sequence was collected from a man aged 18 to 29 who had mild COVID-19 (a few samples of this study predate the infection). Cell type and time point are not known. The sample comprised PBMCs or a T cell subset sorted from them (not recorded which). The CDR3 nucleotides are TGCGCCAGCAGCCAAGAGGGACAGGGCGCCCTCTCCTACGAGCAGTACTTC. This encodes CASSQEGQGALSYEQYF.